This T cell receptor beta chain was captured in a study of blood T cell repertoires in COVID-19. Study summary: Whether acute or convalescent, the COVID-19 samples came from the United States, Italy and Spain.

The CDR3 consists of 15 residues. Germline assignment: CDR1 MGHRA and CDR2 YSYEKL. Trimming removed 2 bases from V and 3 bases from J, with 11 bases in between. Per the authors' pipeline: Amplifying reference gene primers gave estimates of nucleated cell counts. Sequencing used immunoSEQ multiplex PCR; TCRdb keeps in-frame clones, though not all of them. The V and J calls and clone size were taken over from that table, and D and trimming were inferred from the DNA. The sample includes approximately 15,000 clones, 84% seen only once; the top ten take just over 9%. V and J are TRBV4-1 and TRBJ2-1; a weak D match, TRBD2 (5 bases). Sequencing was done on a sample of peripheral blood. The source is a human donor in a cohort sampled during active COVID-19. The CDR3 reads CASSQYNRDYNEQFF. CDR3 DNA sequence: TGCGCCAGCAGCCAATACAATCGGGACTACAATGAGCAGTTCTTC.